This T cell receptor (beta chain) was identified during a study of T cell responses to AZD1222 COVID-19 vaccine. Whole-study context: Timing groups of about 4 and about 12 weeks for second doses were pooled. Study observations and caveats: Mostly white British, mostly female donors; authors suggested clonal diversity may be underestimated. Two AZD1222 administrations were followed by greater Spike-specific TCR breadth and depth.

In regard to this clone: Its target is unknown.

Using immunoSEQ multiplex PCR, the repertoire was profiled, and TCRdb retains in-frame clones only, with some absent. This table holds more than 85,000 clones, about 87% found once. V was shortened by 7 bases and J by 2 bases, with 11 bases between the two germline ends. Germline CDR1 is MNHEY and CDR2 is SVGAGI. The CDR3 is 14 amino acids. The receptor's source is an adult in good health. This sample comprised peripheral blood, obtained on day 0 of AZD1222 vaccination. The V call is TRBV6-5, the J call TRBJ2-2, with D perhaps TRBD2 (5 bases). The CDR3 is CASTGSVNTGELFF. The DNA of the CDR3 is TGTGCCAGCACGGGTAGCGTAAACACCGGGGAGCTGTTTTTT.